The 25 T cell receptor beta chains listed next were all sequenced from one sample in a study of radiation and T cells in renal cell carcinoma (dated by TCRdb to between 2020 and 2021). The meaning of the sample's time point label: blood 2 weeks post-SBRT. The sample's treatment or condition label is to be understood as: 15 Gy SBRT to primary tumor, nephrectomy 4 weeks later. The library relied on the immunoSEQ multiplex PCR assay. This immuneACCESS table, as held by TCRdb, lists in-frame sequences with V and J called but not all clones. Of the missing ones, under half trace to an unresolved V gene in checked studies; the others have no known cause. This sample lists about 130,000 clones; about 81% were detected once. Jointly, the top ten make up 1.9% of the sample. The specimen comprised blood, sampled from a patient whose treatment included radiotherapy and nephrectomy. Receptors were obtained from a woman in her fifties or sixties with renal cell carcinoma.

This sequence joins TRBV27 and TRBJ2-1; D gene ambiguous. CDR3 length: 15 amino acids. Trimming removed 4 bases at V and 4 bases at J, with 14 bases between. Germline V gene lookup returns CDR1 MNHEY and CDR2 SMNVEV (reference sequence). CDR3 bases: TGTGCCAGCAGTTCTCACAACTCCCCGTACAATGAGCAGTTCTTC. Protein product: CASSSHNSPYNEQFF.

This rearrangement joins TRBV19 to TRBJ2-5, with D possibly TRBD2 on 6 matching bases. Per the germline V gene, CDR1 is LNHDA and CDR2 is SQIVND (reference sequence). V was cut by 3 bases and J by 2 bases, with 10 bases left in between. This CDR3 comprises 14 residues. Written as DNA, the CDR3 is TGTGCCAGTAGTATGTCTAGCGCACAAGAGACCCAGTACTTC. Amino acids: CASSMSSAQETQYF.

This clone was recorded once. V gene TRBV11-2 combines with J gene TRBJ1-1, with TRBD1 matching 7 bases. Looked up from germline, CDR1 is SGHAT and CDR2 is FQNNGV. The CDR3 extends over 15 amino acids. The trim removed 2 bases at V and 4 bases at J, leaving 7 bases unmatched. CDR3 residues: CASSLRQGGSTEAFF. CDR3 nucleotides: TGTGCCAGCAGCTTACGACAGGGCGGGAGCACTGAAGCTTTCTTT. Looking up the rest from reference TRBV11-2 and TRBJ1-1 gives the full variable domain: EAGVAQSPRYKIIEKRQSVAFWCNPISGHATLYWYQQILGQGPKLLIQFQNNGVVDDSQLPKDRFSAERLKGVDSTLKIQPAKLEDSAVYLCASSLRQGGSTEAFFGQGTRLTVV.

This chain links TRBV5-4 with TRBJ2-5; no reliable D call. Germline CDR1 is SGHNT and CDR2 is YYREEE (reference sequence). The CDR3 totals 15 residues. The V and J ends lost 0 bases and 1 base respectively, with 10 bases between them. The CDR3 nucleotides read TGTGCCAGCAGCTTGGATCCCGGAGCCCAAGAGACCCAGTACTTC. Protein sequence: CASSLDPGAQETQYF.

This CDR3 is CASSWGTVGTGELFF. The CDR3 bases are TGTGCCAGCAGTTGGGGGACGGTCGGCACCGGGGAGCTGTTTTTT. V is TRBV28 and J is TRBJ2-2; D may match TRBD1 or TRBD2 (5 bases each). Germline lookup yields CDR1 MDHEN and CDR2 SYDVKM. The CDR3 covers 15 residues. The germline V and J ends were trimmed by 4 bases and 4 bases, with 13 bases remaining between them.

The rearrangement uses TRBV19 and TRBJ1-2, with no clear D. The CDR3 loop spans 12 amino acids. V lost 3 bases and J lost 7, with 9 bases in between. The germline gives CDR1 LNHDA, CDR2 SQIVND (reference sequence). The CDR3: CASSILGGGYTF. The CDR3 DNA sequence: TGTGCCAGTAGTATTTTAGGCGGTGGCTACACCTTC.

The chain carries TRBV10-3 and TRBJ1-2, with D possibly being TRBD1 (5 bases). CDR3 length: 14 amino acids. Trimming took off 6 bases at V and 2 bases at J, with 13 bases between the two ends. Looked up from germline, CDR1 is ENHRY and CDR2 is SYGVKD. The CDR3: CAIRVGEGNYGYTF. As DNA, the CDR3 is TGTGCCATCAGAGTGGGGGAAGGGAACTATGGCTACACCTTC.

This clone appeared a single time. The V call is TRBV19, the J call TRBJ1-3; D gene uncertain. CDR1 and CDR2 (germline): LNHDA, SQIVND (reference sequence). This CDR3 is built from 15 residues. Trimming took off 1 base at V and 4 bases at J, with 11 bases between the two ends. In DNA, the CDR3 is TGTGCCAGTAGTATAGTAGCAGGCTCCGGAAACACCATATATTTT. Protein sequence: CASSIVAGSGNTIYF.

This clone was found once. The chain couples TRBV5-6 to TRBJ1-3; no definite D call. Germline values: CDR1 SGHDT, CDR2 YYEEEE. V gave up 2 bases and J gave up 0 bases, with 3 bases separating them. The CDR3 has 13 amino acids. The CDR3 DNA reads TGTGCCAGCAGCTTTAGCTCTGGAAACACCATATATTTT. This encodes CASSFSSGNTIYF. The full variable domain, with the rest looked up from reference TRBV5-6 and TRBJ1-3, is DAGVTQSPTHLIKTRGQQVTLRCSPKSGHDTVSWYQQALGQGPQFIFQYYEEEERQRGNFPDRFSGHQFPNYSSELNVNALLLGDSALYLCASSFSSGNTIYFGEGSWLTVV.

J is TRBJ1-2 and V is TRBV15, with D possibly matching TRBD1 (5 bases). This CDR3 has 15 amino acids. Trimming left V 0 bases short and J 8 bases short, with 16 bases between. Per the germline V gene, CDR1 is LNHNV and CDR2 is YYDKDF (reference sequence). The CDR3 protein is CATSRDTGHLRGYTF. For the CDR3, the DNA is TGTGCCACCAGCAGAGACACCGGACATCTAAGAGGCTACACCTTC.

The rearrangement joins TRBV20-1 to TRBJ1-1; D ambiguous. This CDR3 spans 10 amino acids. Germline V lookup: CDR1 DFQATT, CDR2 SNEGSKA (reference sequence). V gave up 2 bases and J gave up 8 bases, with 6 bases separating them. CDR3 bases: TGCAGTGCTAGAACGGTAGAAGCTTTCTTT. Its protein is CSARTVEAFF.

The sample holds a few counts of this clone. The J gene is TRBJ1-1, the V gene TRBV9; D gene uncertain. V dropped 4 bases and J dropped 0 bases, with 7 bases sitting between them. Germline V lookup: CDR1 SGDLS, CDR2 YYNGEE. The CDR3 runs to 13 residues. Written as DNA, the CDR3 is TGTGCCAGCAGCCCCGTCTTGAACACTGAAGCTTTCTTT. Amino acid sequence: CASSPVLNTEAFF.

The chain combines TRBV19 with TRBJ2-5; D is perhaps TRBD1 (5 bases). V lost 6 bases, J lost 2 bases, and 22 bases lay in between. The V gene's germline CDR1 is LNHDA and CDR2 SQIVND (reference sequence). The CDR3 sequence is 17 residues long. The CDR3 bases are TGTGCCAGTAGCTCTATAGGGGCTAGGGGCTTTCAAGAGACCCAGTACTTC. This codes for CASSSIGARGFQETQYF.

This clone occurred once. This chain uses TRBV27 with TRBJ2-7; perhaps TRBD1 as D (5 bases). Between the trimmed V and J ends, which lost 2 bases and 5 bases, there was a span of 16 bases. CDR3 size: 15 residues. Germline V gives CDR1 MNHEY, CDR2 SMNVEV (reference sequence). The CDR3 loop reads CASSLAPFQGHEQYF. Written as DNA, the CDR3 is TGTGCCAGCAGTTTAGCCCCCTTCCAGGGCCACGAGCAGTACTTC.

The chain recombines TRBV6-6 with TRBJ2-7; 7 positions match TRBD1. V lost 5 bases and J lost 0; bases outside the gene matches: 4. The CDR3 runs 14 residues. Per germline, CDR1 MNHNY and CDR2 SVGAGI (reference sequence). The CDR3 DNA reads as TGTGCCAGCAGTCGACAGGGCCTCTCCTACGAGCAGTACTTC. This encodes CASSRQGLSYEQYF.

This clone appeared once. The CDR3 sequence is CASNVGTSMREQYF. The CDR3 DNA reads as TGCGCCAGCAATGTGGGGACTAGCATGAGGGAGCAGTACTTC. This chain connects TRBV10-2 to TRBJ2-7; 9 bases map to TRBD2. In germline, CDR1 is WSHSY, CDR2 SAAADI. V shed 7 bases, J shed 7 bases, and the junction held 11 bases outside the gene matches. CDR3 length equals 14 residues.

This clone was recorded a few times. The chain is built from TRBV7-3 and TRBJ1-3; perhaps TRBD1 as D (6 bases). Germline loops: CDR1 SGHTA, CDR2 FQGTGA. This CDR3 has 15 residues. V was cut by 0 bases and J by 3 bases, with 9 bases left in between. CDR3 in DNA: TGTGCCAGCAGCTTAACGTTGGGACATGGAAACACCATATATTTT. Its protein is CASSLTLGHGNTIYF.

The chain joins TRBV6-6 to TRBJ2-3, with 8 bases lining up with TRBD1. The CDR3 is 16 residues long. The germline CDR1 and CDR2 sequences are MNHNY and SVGAGI (reference sequence). Trimming took 6 bases from V and 2 from J; bases not matched to a gene: 10. The DNA of the CDR3 is TGTGCCAGCAGGCCCGCAGGGGGCGGACCCACAGATACGCAGTATTTT. Protein: CASRPAGGGPTDTQYF.

The chain uses TRBV5-1 and TRBJ2-5; D unclear. The germline V gene has CDR1 SGHRS and CDR2 YFSETQ. The CDR3 length is 11 residues. V was clipped by 4 bases and J by 4 bases, with 5 bases between them. CDR3 sequence reads: CASSIGETQYF. CDR3 DNA sequence: TGCGCCAGCAGCATAGGAGAGACCCAGTACTTC.

The chain couples TRBV18 to TRBJ1-2; D is ambiguous. The length of the CDR3 is 15 residues. The germline V gene has CDR1 KGHSH and CDR2 LQKENI. Trimming took off 0 bases at V and 5 bases at J, with 13 bases between the two ends. The CDR3 protein is CASSPPDPWPYGYTF. In nucleotides, the CDR3 is TGTGCCAGCTCACCACCCGACCCGTGGCCGTATGGCTACACCTTC.

The rearrangement links TRBV7-3 to TRBJ2-5; D possibly corresponds to TRBD2 (5 bases). Germline lookup yields CDR1 SGHTA and CDR2 FQGTGA. The CDR3 runs 15 residues. Between the trimmed V and J ends, which lost 0 bases and 1 base, there was a span of 9 bases. The CDR3 DNA sequence: TGTGCCAGCAGCTTAACTCCCGGACTCCAAGAGACCCAGTACTTC. Protein product: CASSLTPGLQETQYF. The whole variable domain, remainder taken from reference TRBV7-3 and TRBJ2-5, is GAGVSQTPSNKVTEKGKYVELRCDPISGHTALYWYRQSLGQGPEFLIYFQGTGAADDSGLPNDRFFAVRPEGSVSTLKIQRTERGDSAVYLCASSLTPGLQETQYFGPGTRLLVL.

The rearrangement joins TRBV5-1 to TRBJ2-1; the D gene could be TRBD1 or TRBD2 (6 bases each). The CDR3 has 15 amino acids. Germline CDR1 and CDR2: SGHRS and YFSETQ. The ends were cut back, 1 base at V and 1 base at J, with 9 bases in the middle. The CDR3 DNA is TGCGCCAGCAGCTTGAGAGGGGGGTCCTACAATGAGCAGTTCTTC. This codes for CASSLRGGSYNEQFF.

V usage is TRBV7-2 and J usage is TRBJ2-3; 7 bases align to TRBD1. V lost 1 base to trimming and J lost 1 base; unmatched junction nucleotides: 8. This CDR3 has 17 residues. From germline, CDR1 is SGHTA and CDR2 FQGNSA. CDR3 nucleotides: TGTGCCAGCAGCTTAGGCTTAGGGGGCTGGGGCACAGATACGCAGTATTTT. Its protein product is CASSLGLGGWGTDTQYF.

The chain recombines TRBV7-6 with TRBJ2-7; no clear D gene. V was trimmed by 5 bases and J by 6 bases, leaving 8 bases between them. Looked up from germline, CDR1 is SGHVS and CDR2 is FNYEAQ. The CDR3 extends over 11 amino acids. DNA of the CDR3: TGTGCCAGCAGCGATGGGCCCGAGCAGTACTTC. Protein product: CASSDGPEQYF.

This clone showed up many times. The chain uses TRBV5-1 and TRBJ2-7; TRBD2 aligns across 7 bases. CDR1 SGHRS and CDR2 YFSETQ come from the germline V gene. V shed 4 bases, J shed 6 bases, and the junction held 4 bases outside the gene matches. This CDR3 contains 12 residues. CDR3 loop: CASSHTSAEQYF. The CDR3 DNA sequence: TGCGCCAGCAGCCATACTAGCGCCGAGCAGTACTTC.